The sequence of this T cell receptor beta chain was determined in a study of shared clonotypes between healthy human individuals. Assay: immunoSEQ multiplex PCR; the TCRdb copy retains only in-frame clones and omits some. The profile shows about 980,000 clones, more than 75% of them singletons. Concerning this clone: Its cognate antigen is unknown. The same CDR3 is also encoded by other DNA sequences in this sample.

The V end lost 4 bases, the J end lost 0 bases, and 4 bases lay between the germline ends. From germline, CDR1 is SGHRS and CDR2 YFSETQ. The CDR3 covers 12 residues. Study-wide results and limits: The diversity represented, both genetic and in exposure history, was limited by few donors.

The receptor was isolated from a man younger than 35 in good health. V usage is TRBV5-1 and J usage is TRBJ2-5; D is unresolved. The sequenced material came from memory CD4+ T cells sorted from blood. Stated subset: CD45RA-negative fraction. CDR3 coding DNA: TGCGCCAGCAGCCTAGACCAAGAGACCCAGTACTTC. This encodes CASSLDQETQYF.